This passage covers 18 T cell receptor beta chains from one sample sequenced in a study of blood T cell repertoires in COVID-19 (dated by TCRdb to the early 2020s). Library generation was performed with the immunoSEQ multiplex PCR assay. TCRdb took this table from immuneACCESS and kept in-frame rearrangements with V and J called. Such tables lack part of the clones; where checked against another copy, unresolved V genes explain under half of the gap, and the rest is unexplained. This sample has fewer than 400,000 clones in its table, and about 87% of those were observed once. The ten most abundant clones make up roughly 10% of the sample. The sequenced material came from PBMCs or T cells enriched from blood (not recorded which). All receptors derive from a woman between 50 and 59 years old who had recovered from COVID-19.

The chain recombines TRBV7-9 with TRBJ2-1, with 8 bases identical to TRBD2. Losses at the gene ends were 1 base for V and 10 bases for J; bases not matched to a gene: 15. Germline V gives CDR1 SEHNR, CDR2 FQNEAQ (reference sequence). The CDR3 totals 17 residues. CDR3 amino acids: CASSLVAGGTFLREQFF. The CDR3 nucleotides read TGTGCCAGCAGCTTAGTCGCGGGGGGAACTTTCTTGAGGGAGCAGTTCTTC.

This chain uses TRBV6-5 with TRBJ1-2, with TRBD1 matching 8 bases. Germline loops: CDR1 MNHEY, CDR2 SVGAGI. V trimming: 6 bases; J trimming: 8 bases; junction bases outside the gene matches: 8. The CDR3 length is 13 residues. The CDR3: CASRPGQEGGYTF. Here the CDR3 DNA reads TGTGCCAGCAGGCCGGGACAGGAGGGAGGCTACACCTTC.

The chain has TRBV30 and TRBJ1-1; TRBD1 is a possible D gene (5 bases). Germline V gene lookup returns CDR1 GTSNPN and CDR2 SVGIG (reference sequence). CDR3 length: 12 amino acids. DNA of the CDR3: TGTGCGAAAGACAGATTGAACACTGAAGCTTTCTTT. Encoded protein: CAKDRLNTEAFF.

The V call is TRBV2, the J call TRBJ1-1, with D perhaps TRBD1 (5 bases). The germline V gene encodes CDR1 SNHLY and CDR2 FYNNEI. There are 14 residues in the CDR3. V was cut by 6 bases and J by 4 bases, with 15 bases left in between. The CDR3 spells CASRRTGVITEAFF. Here the CDR3 DNA reads TGTGCCAGCAGACGAACAGGAGTAATCACTGAAGCTTTCTTT. Filled out from reference TRBV2 and TRBJ1-1, the complete variable domain reads EPEVTQTPSHQVTQMGQEVILRCVPISNHLYFYWYRQILGQKVEFLVSFYNNEISEKSEIFDDQFSVERPDGSNFTLKIRSTKLEDSAMYFCASRRTGVITEAFFGQGTRLTVV.

The chain couples TRBV5-5 to TRBJ1-1, with unresolved D. The germline V and J ends were trimmed by 4 bases and 1 base, with 11 bases remaining between them. The germline CDR1 and CDR2 sequences are SGHKS and YYEKEE (reference sequence). CDR3 size: 14 residues. The CDR3 loop reads CASSIEKPNTEAFF. DNA of the CDR3: TGTGCCAGCAGCATAGAAAAACCGAACACTGAAGCTTTCTTT. Full variable domain (missing parts from reference TRBV5-5 and TRBJ1-1): DAGVTQSPTHLIKTRGQQVTLRCSPISGHKSVSWYQQVLGQGPQFIFQYYEKEERGRGNFPDRFSARQFPNYSSELNVNALLLGDSALYLCASSIEKPNTEAFFGQGTRLTVV.

In its sample, this clone was seen a few times. The chain couples TRBV5-8 to TRBJ1-1; possibly TRBD1 for D (5 bases). The CDR3 totals 13 residues. Germline V gives CDR1 SGHTS, CDR2 YDEGEE. Trimming stripped 4 bases from V and 1 base from J, with 8 bases between. CDR3 bases: TGTGCCAGCAGCCAAGACAGGAACACTGAAGCTTTCTTT. Translation gives CASSQDRNTEAFF.

The chain joins TRBV28 to TRBJ1-5; 7 positions match TRBD1. With 7 bases clipped from V and 2 bases from J, the junction kept 14 bases outside the gene matches. CDR1 is MDHEN, CDR2 SYDVKM, per germline. The CDR3 is 17 amino acids. Written as DNA, the CDR3 is TGTGCCAGCACCAAGCTTTATGGGACAGTAGGCAATCAGCCCCAGCATTTT. Its protein product is CASTKLYGTVGNQPQHF. The full variable domain, with the rest looked up from reference TRBV28 and TRBJ1-5, is DVKVTQSSRYLVKRTGEKVFLECVQDMDHENMFWYRQDPGLGLRLIYFSYDVKMKEKGDIPEGYSVSREKKERFSLILESASTNQTSMYLCASTKLYGTVGNQPQHFGDGTRLSIL.

V and J are TRBV18 and TRBJ1-1, with D tentatively TRBD1 (6 bases). Trimming shortened V by 3 bases and J by 1 base, and 15 bases separated the two germline ends. CDR3 size: 16 residues. Germline CDR1 is KGHSH and CDR2 is LQKENI. DNA for the CDR3: TGTGCCAGCTCACCTAGACAGGCCGAGCAGAACACTGAAGCTTTCTTT. Its protein product is CASSPRQAEQNTEAFF.

The chain is built from TRBV4-1 and TRBJ1-5, with 11 bases matching TRBD1. In germline, CDR1 is MGHRA, CDR2 YSYEKL. V gave up 0 bases and J gave up 5 bases; unmatched junction bases: 3. The CDR3 totals 16 residues. The CDR3 coding sequence is TGCGCCAGCAGCCAAGATGGGACAGGGGGAGATCAGCCCCAGCATTTT. Translated: CASSQDGTGGDQPQHF.

This chain links TRBV7-2 with TRBJ1-2; D is ambiguous. The CDR3 runs 13 residues. V lost 1 base, J lost 2 bases, and 5 bases lay in between. The V gene's germline CDR1 is SGHTA and CDR2 FQGNSA. CDR3 nucleotides: TGTGCCAGCAGCTTAGGCGTAAACTATGGCTACACCTTC. Translation gives CASSLGVNYGYTF. Filled out from reference TRBV7-2 and TRBJ1-2, the complete variable domain reads GAGVSQSPSNKVTEKGKDVELRCDPISGHTALYWYRQSLGQGLEFLIYFQGNSAPDKSGLPSDRFSAERTGGSVSTLTIQRTQQEDSAVYLCASSLGVNYGYTFGSGTRLTVV.

J is TRBJ1-5 and V is TRBV7-8; 9 nucleotides agree with TRBD1. The junction had 11 bases not matched to a gene; V was cut back by 5 bases and J by 6 bases. This CDR3 has 16 residues. Per the germline V gene, CDR1 is SGHVS and CDR2 is FQNEAQ. CDR3 coding DNA: TGTGCCAGCAGCAGACTCCGGGACAGGGTGCGTCAGCCCCAGCATTTT. Residues: CASSRLRDRVRQPQHF.

The chain couples TRBV19 to TRBJ1-2; D remains unclear. Trimming removed 0 bases at V and 2 bases at J, with 7 bases between. The CDR3 spans 14 residues. Germline CDR1 is LNHDA and CDR2 is SQIVND (reference sequence). This CDR3 reads CASSIDTGNYGYTF. DNA of the CDR3: TGTGCCAGTAGTATAGATACGGGGAACTATGGCTACACCTTC. Full variable domain (missing parts from reference TRBV19 and TRBJ1-2): DGGITQSPKYLFRKEGQNVTLSCEQNLNHDAMYWYRQDPGQGLRLIYYSQIVNDFQKGDIAEGYSVSREKKESFPLTVTSAQKNPTAFYLCASSIDTGNYGYTFGSGTRLTVV.

This rearrangement joins TRBV19 to TRBJ1-2; no clear D. V was shortened by 5 bases and J by 2 bases, with 12 bases between the two germline ends. The CDR3 covers 14 residues. CDR1 and CDR2 from the germline V gene are LNHDA and SQIVND (reference sequence). CDR3 nucleotide sequence: TGTGCCAGTAGTCCGCAAAGGGAGAACTATGGCTACACCTTC. It is translated as CASSPQRENYGYTF.

In DNA form, the CDR3 reads TGTGCCAGCAGTCCACCAACACGTAATGGTGGCTACACCTTC. It specifies CASSPPTRNGGYTF. The chain combines TRBV6-2 or TRBV6-3 with TRBJ1-2; D is ambiguous. Germline CDR1 MNHEY, CDR2 SVGEGT. This CDR3 is 14 amino acids long. The V and J ends lost 5 bases and 7 bases respectively, with 17 bases between them.

The chain carries TRBV5-8 and TRBJ2-3; TRBD2 matches 13 bases. In germline, CDR1 is SGHTS, CDR2 YDEGEE. This CDR3 has 18 residues. V lost 7 bases to trimming and J lost 0 bases; unmatched junction nucleotides: 11. CDR3 sequence (DNA): TGTGCCAGCCGCCTACTAGCGGGGGGGCTGCGTAGCACAGATACGCAGTATTTT. Encoded protein: CASRLLAGGLRSTDTQYF.

V is TRBV6-1 and J is TRBJ1-2; D gene unclear. CDR3 length: 16 residues. Germline lookup yields CDR1 MNHNS and CDR2 SASEGT. Trimming removed 2 bases at V and 2 bases at J, with 15 bases between. CDR3 sequence reads: CASSEQTFVTNYGYTF. The CDR3 nucleotides are TGTGCCAGCAGTGAACAGACTTTTGTCACCAACTATGGCTACACCTTC.

The chain joins TRBV4-2 to TRBJ1-1; 7 bases are shared with TRBD1. Losses at the gene ends were 3 bases for V and 3 bases for J; bases not matched to a gene: 4. The CDR3 totals 14 residues. Germline V gene sequence: CDR1 LGHNA, CDR2 YNFKEQ. CDR3 amino acids: CASSQYTGDTEAFF. The CDR3 DNA sequence: TGTGCCAGCAGCCAGTACACAGGGGACACTGAAGCTTTCTTT.

The V and J genes are TRBV5-6 and TRBJ2-7, with D hard to call. With 1 base removed from V and 2 bases from J, the gap between germline ends came to 13 bases. The CDR3 contains 15 residues. In germline, CDR1 is SGHDT, CDR2 YYEEEE. The CDR3 here is CASSLLAGSTYEQYF. DNA for the CDR3: TGTGCCAGCAGCTTGTTGGCTGGCTCGACCTACGAGCAGTACTTC.